This entry features one T cell receptor beta chain sequence. Its antigen remains undetermined. The cohort was made up of about 610 healthy bone marrow donors. At the time of sampling, all cohort members were nominally healthy, though unrecorded immune exposures were likely present. The donor tested CMV seropositive and was one of the 289 seropositive cohort members. A peripheral blood sample was collected from each donor, and TCR beta sequencing was performed on peripheral blood mononuclear cells. Genomic DNA was extracted from the blood cell samples with the Qiagen DNeasy Blood Extraction Kit. The germline V gene (reference sequence) provides CDR1 GTSNPN and CDR2 SVGIG. The cysteine opens and the phenylalanine closes a CDR3 of 14 amino acids. CDR3 DNA only is kept here, 42 bases in frame from base 1. V ends up 3 bases short and J 4 bases short, with an unmatched junction base count of 8. This specimen belongs to a study of cytomegalovirus exposure and HLA in healthy donors (dated by TCRdb to the late 2010s). Broadly, across the study: An earlier analysis of several hundred of the donors reported under 300 Gb of sequence data and about 120 million unique TCR beta sequences obtained from roughly 180 million T cells. An early release covering some 640 HLA-typed donors comprised about 300 gigabases of sequencing data and approximately 85 million unique TCR sequences. The genetic ancestry cluster associated with self-reported Caucasian donors included 81% of the roughly 410 genotyped donors. The aim of the study was to test whether cataloging public T cell receptors could identify signatures of past pathogen exposure. The study used immunosequencing to profile the T cell repertoires of approximately 640 subjects and linked those repertoires to cytomegalovirus serostatus. Besides the first cohort of 550 to 750 subjects, a separate validation cohort made up of over 100 different subjects was used. To predict cytomegalovirus infection status, the study combined high-throughput TCR immunosequencing, statistical association of individual TCRs with disease status, and machine learning. A later analysis re-analyzed previously published TCR beta repertoires from about 600 donors and added high-resolution HLA genotyping to study TCR occurrence patterns. The later analysis used no new phenotypic data to find candidate immune exposures, relying instead on TCR beta sequences and their occurrence across donors. An earlier analysis of 587 of the donors used high-throughput TCR beta sequencing to judge whether each TCR beta V gene segment behaved as functional or pseudogenic. Donor age, sex, ethnicity and CMV serostatus were compiled together with the repertoire data. In a later genetic analysis, genome-wide SNP genotypes for about 65% of the roughly 670 donors were used, and that subset was treated as a discovery cohort. All discovery cohort repertoires had been generated on a single sequencing platform. HLA typing covered class I and class II loci at four-digit resolution. Typing coverage differed by locus: A, B, C, DRB1 and DQB1 were typed in roughly 620-640 donors, DQA1 in 522, DPA1 in around 580, and DPB1 in just under 490. Several DR-DQ haplotypes were treated as single units for association and clustering because of strong linkage in the cohort. Across some 400 genotyped donors of the cohort, an average of roughly 230,000 unique TCR beta nucleotide sequences per donor were sequenced, and roughly a sixth of those sequences were non-productive. The research as a whole found: In a later analysis, several top co-occurrence clusters were reported to appear linked to parvovirus B19, influenza, CMV and Epstein-Barr virus. A later genetic analysis reported fewer N-insertions in productive TCRs among donors in an Asian-associated ancestry cluster than the roughly 650-donor mean. The presence/absence analyses assumed that sequencing depth was roughly uniform across donors, and that assumption may not be true. Assigning TCR associations to individual alleles was difficult when HLA alleles, especially DR and DQ, strongly co-occurred. Specific HLA alleles were associated with 16,951 TCR beta sequences at a false discovery rate of 0.05 in a later analysis. The study listed 164 TCR beta chains as associated with cytomegalovirus. The authors suggested that the approach could potentially be generalized to other disease states and immunological phenotypes. In a later analysis, most CMV-associated TCR beta chains were found to appear HLA-restricted, with HLA associations seemingly driven largely by CMV exposure. Compared with equally common non-associated chains, HLA-associated TCR beta chains in a later analysis were more clonally expanded and had lower generation probabilities. A further reported finding was that TCR beta sequences accurately predicted the HLA-A and HLA-B alleles for most subjects in the first cohort. Linkage disequilibrium might explain the correlated functional status among segregating V segments, but an unknown experimental factor could not be excluded. In a later analysis, the rate of TCR association differed among HLA loci, with DRB1 alleles having the most associated TCRs and HLA-C alleles having the fewest. HLA typing was unavailable for some donors at each locus, so association tests used only the typed subset. A later genetic analysis associated a missense DCLRE1C variant with V-gene and J-gene trimming of TCR beta chains, and an independent cohort replicated the association. Some IMGT-functional V segments, including TRBV6-2 and TRBV6-3, could not be told apart with the 87-base-pair reads, so those segments were excluded. Approximately 18 rarely observed V segments, including chromosome 9 orphons, were excluded from the earlier analysis of a few hundred of the donors because counts were too low. Only TCR beta chains were sequenced in this cohort, and the absence of alpha or paired-chain data limited detectable features. A cluster of highly shared sequence variants was judged likely to be a technical artifact of the sequencing pipeline. Cytomegalovirus status was reported to be diagnosed by the classifier with high specificity and sensitivity in both the original and validation cohorts. CMV serostatus was the only immune exposure information available for the cohort. An earlier analysis of approximately 540 of the donors showed that most TCR beta V segments appeared in productive rearrangements either about 90% or about 30% of the time, which broadly matched IMGT annotations. A few of the identified cytomegalovirus-associated TCR beta chains were confirmed in vitro to be specific for cytomegalovirus antigens. While some public TCRs were present in many individuals, most TCR sequences turned up only very rarely across donors.

To prepare the library, the immunoSEQ multiplex PCR assay was applied. For the multiplex PCR, a mixture combining 60 forward primers for TCR Vbeta segments and 13 reverse primers for TCR Jbeta segments was used. A multiplex PCR assay on genomic DNA amplified the CDR3 region of rearranged TCR beta genes. The Illumina HiSeq System was used to sequence the amplified TCR beta libraries as 87-base-pair reads. Under the source paper's analysis protocol: A later analysis tallied about 77 million unique TCR beta chains across the 700 or so repertoires, and about 10 million of those chains were shared by two or more donors. Raw reads were error-corrected and collapsed into unique sequences by a nearest-neighbor algorithm in which closely related sequences were merged to remove PCR and sequencing errors. V, D and J gene segments were assigned by aligning CDR3 sequences to IMGT reference sequences. Each retained sequence needed at least a six-nucleotide match to both a V gene segment and a J gene segment. Rearrangements were classified as productive when the CDR3 lacked stop codons and remained in frame with V and J, and all other rearrangements were classified as non-productive. CDR3 was defined by IMGT convention, running from the second conserved V-encoded cysteine to the conserved J-encoded phenylalanine. Sequences without an unambiguous match to a single V gene segment were excluded from the earlier analysis of several hundred of the donors. An earlier analysis of several hundred of the donors classified V segments as functional when productive rearrangements were above 56.7% and as segregating when the standard deviation between donors was above 5%. To diagnose cytomegalovirus status from the catalog of TCR beta chain sequences, a statistical classification framework was built. A later analysis assigned V and J genes by comparing TCR nucleotide sequences with IMGT/GENE-DB human TR gene sequences. The TCRdist pipeline was used in a later analysis to assign CDR3 sequences and most-parsimonious VDJ recombination scenarios. A later analysis defined each TCR beta chain by its CDR3 amino acid sequence plus V-gene family, and excluded reads lacking a unique V-gene family. A later analysis removed 600 or so highly shared, low-generation-probability nucleotide sequences to deal with suspected cross-contamination and a sequencing artifact. For each public chain, a later analysis derived a clonal expansion index from normalized ranks of inferred template counts within each repertoire. Generation probabilities in a later analysis came from a VDJ recombination model fitted to out-of-frame rearrangements, and those results were checked against IGoR. In a later analysis, hypergeometric tests were used to score TCR-TCR, TCR-HLA and TCR-CMV co-occurrence, with a repertoire-size bias correction applied to TCR pairs. A later analysis estimated false discovery rates by permuting HLA or CMV assignments 20 times. A later analysis grouped co-occurring TCRs with DBSCAN, adding TCRdist sequence similarity when clustering within HLA-allele-positive subsets. Repertoires with fewer than 30,000 or more than 120,000 public chains, plus five repertoires with anomalous nucleotide sharing, were excluded from co-occurrence clustering. In its TCRdb copy, this immuneACCESS table keeps in-frame sequences only and misses some clones. Where compared with another copy, unresolved V genes explain less than half of these, and the others have no known cause. That table supplies the V and J calls and clone size; D and trimming were determined from the DNA. This sample's listing comprises under 200,000 clones. 0.79% of the sample goes to the ten largest clones.

This clonotype was sampled from a woman in her late teens or twenties in good health and CMV-seropositive. The chain employs TRBV30 and TRBJ1-2; 7 nucleotides in the junction match TRBD1. The sequenced sample was PBMCs. The sequenced DNA: TGTGCCTGGAGCGCGGACAGGAGACTCTATGGCTACACCTTC. Its translation is CAWSADRRLYGYTF.